Below, one TCR beta chain is given with its context. Its antigen is as yet unknown. Time point reported: persistent/refractory GD, antithyroid drugs over 5 years with positive TRAb. There was RNA extracted from PBMCs, and the TCR library was made from it. It was American Thyroid Association guidelines that determined Graves' disease diagnosis. V shed 10 bases and J 1 base; nucleotides not matched to a gene: 7. The CDR3 spans 13 residues. In germline, CDR1 is SGHTA, CDR2 FQGNSA. The sample comes from a study of regulatory T cells in long-lasting Graves disease. Study findings and constraints: Those with persistent Graves' had less TCR diversity than newly diagnosed patients. New patients shared over 800 public clonotypes, fewer than the 2,500 to 3,500 shared by persistent patients.

Sequencing libraries for TCR beta were prepared with iRepertoire HTBI primers and Arm-PCR of CDR3 regions. TCRdb fed the multiplex PCR reads into MiXCR, producing one record per CDR3 protein. The repertoire holds approximately 690,000 distinct CDR3 sequences, about 30% seen once, with 40% to 50% in the top ten. The receptor was isolated from a female donor with Graves disease. The chain links TRBV7-2 to TRBJ2-7, with 7 bases identical to TRBD1. Sequences were derived from peripheral blood mononuclear cells (PBMCs), sampled when the disease was refractory, from a patient treated with antithyroid drugs. CDR3 region: CATRDSDSYEQYF. CDR3 nucleotides: TGTGCCACTAGGGACAGTGATTCCTACGAGCAGTACTTC.